A single count supports the clone carrying this TCR beta chain. Per the authors' pipeline: Quantification of nucleated cells was approximated via reference gene primer amplification. Using immunoSEQ multiplex PCR, the repertoire was profiled, and TCRdb retains in-frame clones only, with some absent. That table is the source of V, J and clone size, and D and trimming were worked out from the DNA. The sample includes about 170,000 clones, about 85% of them seen just once. The sample is drawn from a study of blood T cell repertoires in COVID-19. On the study more broadly: Donors in the United States, Italy and Spain gave samples during acute or convalescent COVID-19. Sources were T cells, B-cell-depleted T cells, or PBMCs; the material itself was cDNA or gDNA.

Germline V CDR1 and CDR2: MNHEY, SVGAGI. This CDR3 region has 13 residues. V was pared by 6 bases and J by 11 bases, with 7 bases of the junction left unmatched. The V gene is TRBV6-5, the J gene TRBJ1-4; TRBD1 aligns across 9 bases. Sequences were obtained from peripheral blood. The sequence came from a man in his sixties who had recovered from COVID-19. The CDR3 nucleotides are TGTGCCAGCAGACGGACAGGGGACCGGAAACTGTTTTTT. Protein product: CASRRTGDRKLFF.